The 6 T cell receptor beta chains below were found in one sample sequenced in a study of cytomegalovirus exposure and HLA in healthy donors (dated by TCRdb to about 2017). Receptors were amplified or captured by the immunoSEQ multiplex PCR assay. For the multiplex PCR, a mixture combining 60 forward primers for TCR Vbeta segments and 13 reverse primers for TCR Jbeta segments was used. Held by TCRdb, this immuneACCESS table contains in-frame sequences only and omits some clones. Under half of the omission traces to an unresolved V gene where checked; the cause of the rest is unknown. In all, the sample holds under 130,000 clones, and just under 75% of those were seen once. About 2.6% of the sample is taken by the ten largest. Sequenced input: PBMCs. These TCRs come from a man in his forties or fifties in good health and CMV-seropositive.

The gene calls are TRBV30 and TRBJ2-7, with D perhaps matching TRBD2 (6 bases). Between the trimmed V and J ends, which lost 3 bases and 0 bases, there was a span of 18 bases. Germline CDR1 GTSNPN, CDR2 SVGIG (reference sequence). The CDR3 spans 16 residues. The CDR3 protein is CAWSPMSGYSSYEQYF. The CDR3 coding sequence is TGTGCCTGGAGCCCAATGAGCGGGTATAGCTCCTACGAGCAGTACTTC.

The V and J genes are TRBV5-1 and TRBJ2-2, with TRBD2 matching over 10 bases. V shed 2 bases, J shed 7 bases, and the junction held 5 bases outside the gene matches. Germline CDR1 is SGHRS and CDR2 is YFSETQ. The CDR3 sequence is 15 residues long. CDR3 DNA: TGCGCCAGCAGCTTACTAGCGGGGCAAATCGGGGAGCTGTTTTTT. Encoded protein: CASSLLAGQIGELFF.

CDR3 coding DNA: TGCAGCGTTGAATTCCGGGACAGGGGGCGCCTAAATGAGCAGTTCTTC. It is translated as CSVEFRDRGRLNEQFF. The chain links TRBV29-1 to TRBJ2-1, with TRBD1 matching over 12 bases. Trimming at V came to 2 bases and at J to 7 bases, leaving 9 bases not matched to a gene. Germline loops: CDR1 SQVTM, CDR2 ANQGSEA. The CDR3 spans 16 residues.

This clone was seen a single time. This chain joins TRBV28 and TRBJ2-7; 12 nucleotides agree with TRBD1. The length of the CDR3 is 17 residues. Germline CDR1 is MDHEN and CDR2 is SYDVKM. The junction had 8 bases not matched to a gene; V was cut back by 4 bases and J by 1 base. CDR3 DNA: TGTGCCAGCAGTTGGGGACAGGGGGCACGAGGGTCCTACGAGCAGTACTTC. This gives the protein CASSWGQGARGSYEQYF.

V gene TRBV6-1 combines with J gene TRBJ2-5; the D is unclear. Trimming took off 4 bases at V and 2 bases at J, with 8 bases between the two ends. The length of the CDR3 is 13 residues. From germline, CDR1 is MNHNS and CDR2 SASEGT. The CDR3 protein is CASSVQKQETQYF. CDR3 DNA: TGTGCCAGCAGTGTACAGAAACAAGAGACCCAGTACTTC.

This clone was detected a few times. The rearrangement links TRBV5-1 to TRBJ2-4, with a weak D call TRBD2 (7 bases). Germline V gene sequence: CDR1 SGHRS, CDR2 YFSETQ. The length of the CDR3 is 14 residues. Trimming stripped 4 bases from V and 8 bases from J, with 16 bases between. The CDR3 loop is CASSTGTGGDIQYF. In DNA form, the CDR3 reads TGCGCCAGCAGCACAGGGACGGGAGGAGACATTCAGTACTTC.